These 30 T cell receptor beta chains were all obtained from the same sample, sequenced in a study of response to subunit inactivated influenza vaccine. TCRdb used MiXCR to reprocess the RT-PCR reads, holding one entry per CDR3 protein. The profile shows roughly 780,000 distinct CDR3 sequences, approximately 17% of them singletons. Source: PBMCs from blood, taken around 5 days after vaccination. The receptor set was obtained from a man in his forties or fifties who received an inactivated influenza vaccine.

This chain links TRBV20-1 with TRBJ1-2; a possible D gene is TRBD1 (6 bases). Trimming removed 6 bases at V and 6 bases at J, with 14 bases between. Germline CDR1 is DFQATT and CDR2 is SNEGSKA (reference sequence). The CDR3 is 12 residues long. In DNA, the CDR3 is TGCAGTGCCCCGTGGGGGGCGAATGGCTACACCTTC. Protein sequence: CSAPWGANGYTF.

The V call is TRBV24-1, the J call TRBJ2-1, with TRBD2 matching 8 bases. The CDR3 has 13 residues. CDR1 and CDR2 (germline): KGHDR, SFDVKD. The J segment lost 10 bases and the V segment lost 1 base, leaving 2 bases of the junction unmatched. CDR3 bases: TGTGCCACCAGTGATTTTAGCGGGAACGAGCAGTTCTTC. Translated: CATSDFSGNEQFF.

CDR3 DNA sequence: TGTGCCAGCAGCCTAGAACGGGGTTGGGGGGCTCAAGAGACCCAGTACTTC. It yields the protein CASSLERGWGAQETQYF. This chain joins TRBV7-8 and TRBJ2-5; D possibly matches TRBD1 or TRBD2 (6 bases each). Germline CDR1 reads SGHVS; CDR2 reads FQNEAQ. Trimming took 5 bases from V and 2 from J, leaving 21 bases between them. This CDR3 spans 17 amino acids.

This clonotype was seen a handful of times. The gene calls are TRBV7-9 and TRBJ2-5; TRBD2 agrees at 10 bases. Looked up from germline, CDR1 is SEHNR and CDR2 is FQNEAQ (reference sequence). The CDR3 consists of 15 residues. V lost 3 bases and J lost 4; bases outside the gene matches: 5. The DNA for the CDR3 is TGTGCCAGCAGCTTCCCAGCGGGGGGGGGAGAGACCCAGTACTTC. This sequence encodes CASSFPAGGGETQYF.

The chain has TRBV2 and TRBJ2-3; 9 bases line up with TRBD1. The CDR3 loop spans 18 amino acids. Losses at the gene ends were 3 bases for V and 1 base for J; bases not matched to a gene: 11. The germline CDR1 and CDR2 sequences are SNHLY and FYNNEI. DNA for the CDR3: TGTGCCAGCAGTGAGGGACAGGGACACCTACAACGCACAGATACGCAGTATTTT. Protein sequence: CASSEGQGHLQRTDTQYF.

This clonotype was observed a handful of times. The V and J genes are TRBV18 and TRBJ1-6; D remains ambiguous. Per the germline V gene, CDR1 is KGHSH and CDR2 is LQKENI. This CDR3 comprises 12 residues. Trimming left V 3 bases short and J 11 bases short, with 8 bases between. CDR3 amino acids: CASSPGVPPLHF. DNA of the CDR3: TGTGCCAGCTCACCCGGGGTCCCACCCCTCCACTTT. Filled out from reference TRBV18 and TRBJ1-6, the complete variable domain reads NAGVMQNPRHLVRRRGQEARLRCSPMKGHSHVYWYRQLPEEGLKFMVYLQKENIIDESGMPKERFSAEFPKEGPSILRIQQVVRGDSAAYFCASSPGVPPLHFGNGTRLTVT.

This clonotype was detected many times. The J gene is TRBJ2-3, the V gene TRBV12-3 or TRBV12-4, with D maybe TRBD2 (6 bases). The CDR3 is 14 residues long. The V gene lost 6 bases and the J gene lost 0 bases, with 10 bases spanning the gap. Written as DNA, the CDR3 is TGTGCCAGCAGCCAGCGGGCCAGCACAGATACGCAGTATTTT. This sequence encodes CASSQRASTDTQYF.

The DNA for the CDR3 is TGTGCCAGCAGATCTAGCAGCTACGAGCAGTACTTC. This translates into CASRSSSYEQYF. The chain combines TRBV10-3 with TRBJ2-7, with TRBD2 as a possible D gene (5 bases). V was clipped by 10 bases and J by 3 bases, with 13 bases between them. This CDR3 has 12 residues. From germline, CDR1 is ENHRY and CDR2 SYGVKD.

This clonotype appeared a few times. This chain connects TRBV12-3 or TRBV12-4 to TRBJ1-5; D is undetermined. The CDR3 consists of 14 residues. Trimming left V 2 bases short and J 2 bases short, with 7 bases between. The CDR3 spells CASSLMAGNQPQHF. CDR3 nucleotides: TGTGCCAGCAGTTTAATGGCTGGCAATCAGCCCCAGCATTTT.

The sample holds a few counts of this clonotype. The rearrangement uses TRBV4-1 and TRBJ2-5; no definite D call. The CDR3 covers 14 residues. The germline V gene encodes CDR1 MGHRA and CDR2 YSYEKL. Trimming pared 0 bases from V and 2 bases from J, leaving 7 bases between. The CDR3 spells CASSQEGRQETQYF. CDR3 bases: TGCGCCAGCAGCCAAGAGGGCAGGCAAGAGACCCAGTACTTC.

The rearrangement links TRBV6-2 or TRBV6-3 to TRBJ1-6; TRBD1 matches 7 bases. V was clipped by 6 bases and J by 9 bases; unmatched bases: 8. The germline V gene has CDR1 MNHEY and CDR2 SVGEGT. This CDR3 has 14 residues. CDR3 sequence: CASRPTGRGSPLHF. The CDR3 region has the DNA TGTGCCAGCAGACCGACAGGGCGCGGTTCACCCCTCCACTTT.

This clonotype was observed a handful of times. The J gene is TRBJ2-7, the V gene TRBV4-3, with 12 bases aligning to TRBD1. Germline CDR1 reads LGHNA; CDR2 reads YSLEER. This CDR3 has 14 residues. V shed 2 bases, J shed 5 bases, and the junction held 1 base outside the gene matches. CDR3 amino acids: CASSQRDRGHEQYF. CDR3 nucleotide sequence: TGCGCCAGCAGCCAAAGGGACAGGGGGCACGAGCAGTACTTC.

This clonotype was counted many times. The chain joins TRBV7-2 to TRBJ2-2; D not resolved. In germline, CDR1 is SGHTA, CDR2 FQGNSA. V shed 1 base and J shed 0 bases, with 3 bases lying between them. CDR3 size: 14 residues. This chain's CDR3 is CASSLVSNTGELFF. DNA of the CDR3: TGTGCCAGCAGCTTAGTGTCGAACACCGGGGAGCTGTTTTTT.

This chain links TRBV28 with TRBJ2-7; unclear D gene. This CDR3 spans 14 amino acids. CDR1 and CDR2 from the germline V gene are MDHEN and SYDVKM. V lost 6 bases, J lost 2 bases, and 14 bases lay in between. The CDR3 loop reads CASSSLEAPYEQYF. For the CDR3, the DNA is TGTGCCAGCAGCTCCTTGGAAGCACCCTACGAGCAGTACTTC. The full variable domain, in which reference TRBV28 and TRBJ2-7 provide the parts outside the CDR3, is DVKVTQSSRYLVKRTGEKVFLECVQDMDHENMFWYRQDPGLGLRLIYFSYDVKMKEKGDIPEGYSVSREKKERFSLILESASTNQTSMYLCASSSLEAPYEQYFGPGTRLTVT.

The V call is TRBV12-3 or TRBV12-4, the J call TRBJ1-5; D gene uncertain. The V end lost 3 bases, the J end lost 7 bases, and 13 bases lay between the germline ends. CDR3 length: 14 amino acids. Here the CDR3 reads CASSFEGLRQPQHF. As DNA, the CDR3 is TGTGCCAGCAGTTTTGAGGGCTTGAGACAGCCCCAGCATTTT.

The CDR3: CASSLIRDRGTGTQYF. DNA for the CDR3: TGTGCCAGCAGCCTTATCCGGGACAGGGGGACCGGTACGCAGTATTTT. The chain recombines TRBV7-8 with TRBJ2-3; 11 bases agree with TRBD1. Germline-derived CDR1 and CDR2 are SGHVS and FQNEAQ. The CDR3 covers 16 residues. The V and J ends lost 5 bases and 8 bases, in that order; junction bases with no gene match: 12.

The chain couples TRBV7-3 to TRBJ2-1; unclear D gene. Germline loops: CDR1 SGHTA, CDR2 FQGTGA. This CDR3 is 13 amino acids long. Trimming took 2 bases from V and 7 from J, leaving 9 bases between them. The CDR3 here is CASSLRSANEQFF. In nucleotides, the CDR3 is TGTGCCAGCAGCTTACGGTCGGCTAATGAGCAGTTCTTC.

The rearrangement joins TRBV6-2 or TRBV6-3 to TRBJ2-3; 10 bases agree with TRBD2. Germline CDR1 reads MNHEY; CDR2 reads SVGEGT. The CDR3 spans 15 residues. After removal of 7 bases from V and 0 bases from J, the junction contained 4 bases not matched to a gene. CDR3 nucleotide sequence: TGTGCCAGCAAGAAACTAGCGGGGAGCACAGATACGCAGTATTTT. This encodes CASKKLAGSTDTQYF.

The chain recombines TRBV21-1 with TRBJ2-7; the table calls TRBD1, which could not be checked here. TRBV21-1 is a documented pseudogene. This CDR3 has 13 amino acids. The CDR3: CASSKRGKYEQYF. The CDR3 DNA reads TGTGCCAGCAGCAAAAGGGGGAAGTACGAGCAGTACTTC.

The J gene is TRBJ2-3, the V gene TRBV11-2, with TRBD1 identical over 10 bases. This CDR3 has 15 amino acids. Germline V gives CDR1 SGHAT, CDR2 FQNNGV. V dropped 5 bases and J dropped 3; count of bases not matched to a gene: 5. CDR3 nucleotides: TGTGCCAGCAGCGCCGGGACAGGGGAAACAGATACGCAGTATTTT. It encodes CASSAGTGETDTQYF.

The sample holds a few counts of this clonotype. V gene TRBV9 combines with J gene TRBJ2-5; 8 bases are shared with TRBD1. After removal of 0 bases from V and 3 bases from J, the junction contained 1 base not matched to a gene. From germline, CDR1 is SGDLS and CDR2 YYNGEE. The CDR3 loop spans 14 amino acids. In DNA, the CDR3 is TGTGCCAGCAGCGTAGGACAGGGGAAAGAGACCCAGTACTTC. As protein: CASSVGQGKETQYF. Combining the CDR3 with reference TRBV9 and TRBJ2-5 gives the whole variable domain DSGVTQTPKHLITATGQRVTLRCSPRSGDLSVYWYQQSLDQGLQFLIQYYNGEERAKGNILERFSAQQFPDLHSELNLSSLELGDSALYFCASSVGQGKETQYFGPGTRLLVL.

This rearrangement joins TRBV4-3 to TRBJ2-2; 13 nucleotides match TRBD2. Germline V gene data show CDR1 as LGHNA and CDR2 as YSLEER. The junction had 7 bases not matched to a gene; V was cut back by 3 bases and J by 9 bases. CDR3 size: 16 residues. CDR3 sequence (DNA): TGCGCCAGCAGCCATACTAGCGGGGGGGCCAGGAGGGAGCTGTTTTTT. As protein: CASSHTSGGARRELFF.

The V call is TRBV6-5, the J call TRBJ1-2; D remains ambiguous. There are 13 residues in the CDR3. CDR1 is MNHEY, CDR2 SVGAGI, per germline. V gave up 0 bases and J gave up 8 bases, with 10 bases separating them. The CDR3 DNA reads TGTGCCAGCAGTTACTCGGCTTATGTAGGCTACACCTTC. It yields the protein CASSYSAYVGYTF.

The chain employs TRBV7-6 and TRBJ2-7; 8 bases map to TRBD2. The CDR3 extends over 16 amino acids. From germline, CDR1 is SGHVS and CDR2 FNYEAQ. V dropped 5 bases and J dropped 3; count of bases not matched to a gene: 12. DNA for the CDR3: TGTGCCAGCAGCCGCGCAACATCAAGCGGGAGCTACGAGCAGTACTTC. Translated: CASSRATSSGSYEQYF.

This clonotype has a handful of counts. This rearrangement joins TRBV11-2 to TRBJ2-5; 7 nucleotides align to TRBD1. V shed 5 bases, J shed 0 bases, and the junction held 3 bases outside the gene matches. Germline-derived CDR1 and CDR2 are SGHAT and FQNNGV. The CDR3 has 14 amino acids. The CDR3 DNA sequence: TGTGCCAGCAGCGTTGGGACAGACCAAGAGACCCAGTACTTC. Protein: CASSVGTDQETQYF.

V is TRBV28 and J is TRBJ1-1; D gene ambiguous. Per germline, CDR1 MDHEN and CDR2 SYDVKM. V lost 6 bases and J lost 5, with 19 bases in between. The CDR3 length is 15 residues. CDR3 bases: TGTGCCAGCAGAGGGCTCCAGGTTGGGCGGACTGAAGCTTTCTTT. Translation: CASRGLQVGRTEAFF.

In its sample, this clonotype was seen a few times. The chain has TRBV7-9 and TRBJ1-1; D ambiguous. This CDR3 is 11 amino acids long. In germline, CDR1 is SEHNR, CDR2 FQNEAQ (reference sequence). Trimming took off 3 bases at V and 10 bases at J, with 9 bases between the two ends. CDR3 residues: CASSFGSIAFF. CDR3 in DNA: TGTGCCAGCAGCTTCGGATCAATAGCTTTCTTT.

This clonotype was counted a few times. The CDR3 coding sequence is TGTGCCAGCGGAGTGGACAGACAGCCCCAGCATTTT. This encodes CASGVDRQPQHF. This chain uses TRBV7-2 with TRBJ1-5; tentative D call: TRBD1 (6 bases). V shed 8 bases and J shed 7 bases, with 12 bases lying between them. Germline assignment: CDR1 SGHTA and CDR2 FQGNSA. CDR3 length: 12 residues.

The chain links TRBV29-1 to TRBJ1-5, with 8 bases fitting TRBD1. Germline CDR1 reads SQVTM; CDR2 reads ANQGSEA. The V and J ends lost 6 bases and 6 bases, in that order; junction bases with no gene match: 7. This CDR3 is 13 amino acids long. The CDR3 sequence is CSVAGQGTQPQHF. The CDR3 region has the DNA TGCAGCGTGGCCGGACAGGGCACTCAGCCCCAGCATTTT.

The table lists this clonotype with many counts. The chain has TRBV5-1 and TRBJ2-5, with unresolved D. Trimming stripped 7 bases from V and 1 base from J, with 8 bases between. Germline V gene lookup returns CDR1 SGHRS and CDR2 YFSETQ. The CDR3 is 12 residues long. CDR3 nucleotides: TGCGCCAGCCGAGAATCCCAAGAGACCCAGTACTTC. Protein sequence: CASRESQETQYF.